The rows below give T cell receptor beta chains drawn from one sample of a study of OX40 agonist ivuxolimab in advanced cancers. The repertoire was sequenced with immunoSEQ multiplex PCR; TCRdb's copy has only in-frame clones and lacks some. The profile shows about 50,000 clones, over 75% of them singletons. This sample comprised CD4+ or CD8+ T cells sorted from blood, obtained in a trial of the OX40 agonist ivuxolimab. These TCRs come from an adult with an advanced solid tumor such as melanoma, head and neck, liver or kidney cancer. The CDR3 runs from the conserved cysteine through the conserved F or W. A D gene is named only where the DNA matches it firmly. Expanded clones are given a class, and other clones once, few, many or no size at all.

V gene	J gene	D gene	clone size	CDR3 DNA	CDR3 protein
TRBV27	TRBJ2-5	NA	NA	TGTGCCAGCAGTCCCACAGTCACGCAAGAGACCCAGTACTTC	CASSPTVTQETQYF
TRBV18	TRBJ2-1	TRBD2	NA	TGTGCCAGCTTCGGGGGGGCCCACAATGAGCAGTTCTTC	CASFGGAHNEQFF
TRBV7-3	TRBJ2-6	NA	NA	TGTGCCAGCAGCTTTCTGCCGACAGCACTTACGTCTGGGGCCAACGTCCTGACTTTC	CASSFLPTALTSGANVLTF
TRBV5-1	TRBJ2-1	TRBD1	NA	TGCGCCAGCAGCTTGGTTGGACAGGGGATGGGCTCCTACAATGAGCAGTTCTTC	CASSLVGQGMGSYNEQFF
TRBV6-5	TRBJ1-2	NA	NA	TGTGCCAGCAGTGCGGGGGGTGGGGTTGTCTATGGCTACACCTTC	CASSAGGGVVYGYTF
TRBV7-9	TRBJ2-1	NA	NA	TGTGCCAGCAGCCGCGGGGTCGAGGGGAATGAGCAGTTCTTC	CASSRGVEGNEQFF
TRBV11-1	TRBJ2-3	NA	NA	TGTGCCAGCAGCTTAGGCCCAGCCCGGGATACGCAGTATTTT	CASSLGPARDTQYF
TRBV27	TRBJ1-2	NA	once	TGTGCCAGCAGCCTCCGCCCCCCGGGACAAGGCCTCTATGGCTACACCTTC	CASSLRPPGQGLYGYTF
TRBV28	TRBJ1-2	NA	NA	TGTGCCAGCAGACATATCAGGGGTGGCAACTATGGCTACACCTTC	CASRHIRGGNYGYTF
TRBV6-5	TRBJ1-3	NA	NA	TGTGCCAGCAGTCTAGACAGGAACTCTGGAAACACCATATATTTT	CASSLDRNSGNTIYF
TRBV6-1	TRBJ2-7	NA	few	TGTGCCAGCAGTGTCAAATCCGCGGGGATCAGCTCCTACGAGCAGTACTTC	CASSVKSAGISSYEQYF
TRBV7-9	TRBJ2-3	TRBD2	NA	TGTGCCAGCAGCTTCGGGACTAGCGGGAGGGATACGCAGTATTTT	CASSFGTSGRDTQYF
TRBV4-2	TRBJ2-1	NA	once	TGTGCCAGCAGCCAAGAGAGGGCGGGGTACAATGAGCAGTTCTTC	CASSQERAGYNEQFF
TRBV28	TRBJ1-2	NA	NA	TGTGCCAGCAGTTTGCCAACTGGAGGCTACACCTTC	CASSLPTGGYTF
TRBV5-1	TRBJ2-1	TRBD2	NA	TGCGCCAGCAGCTTGGCGTCTAGCGGGAGGGGTGAGCAGTTCTTC	CASSLASSGRGEQFF
TRBV5-4	TRBJ2-1	TRBD2	NA	TGTGCCAGCAGCCTGGGATCGGCGGGAGGGCGGGATGAGCAGTTCTTC	CASSLGSAGGRDEQFF
TRBV7-8	TRBJ2-1	NA	NA	TGTGCCAGCAGCTTAGTTATTAGTTCGTACAATGAGCAGTTCTTC	CASSLVISSYNEQFF
TRBV11-3	TRBJ2-7	NA	NA	TGTGCCAGCAGCTTTTCGGAAACCTACGAGCAGTACTTC	CASSFSETYEQYF
TRBV5-1	TRBJ2-5	TRBD2	once	TGCGCCAGCCGGACTAGTTCGCAAGAGACCCAGTACTTC	CASRTSSQETQYF
TRBV18	TRBJ2-3	TRBD2	few	TGTGCCAGCTCACCAGGCGGGAGGGTATTCGCAGATACGCAGTATTTT	CASSPGGRVFADTQYF
TRBV4-2	TRBJ1-1	NA	NA	TGTGCCAGCAGCCAGCAGAACACTGAAGCTTTCTTT	CASSQQNTEAFF
TRBV6-5	TRBJ1-5	NA	NA	TGTGCCAGCAGCACCGGACCCGGCAATCAGCCCCAGCATTTT	CASSTGPGNQPQHF
TRBV6-1	TRBJ1-1	NA	NA	TGTGCCAGCATCCGACAAAACACTGAAGCTTTCTTT	CASIRQNTEAFF
TRBV20-1	TRBJ1-2	NA	NA	TGCAGTGCTGACTCCGCGTATGGCTACACCTTC	CSADSAYGYTF
TRBV5-1	TRBJ2-5	TRBD2	NA	TGCGCCAGCAGCGCCGTAGCGGGAACCCAAGAGACCCAGTACTTC	CASSAVAGTQETQYF
TRBV4-1	TRBJ1-2	TRBD1	NA	TGCGCCAGCAGCCAAGACAGGGGGCGCGTCCTCTTCACCTTC	CASSQDRGRVLFTF
TRBV4-1	TRBJ1-2	NA	medium-sized	TGCGCCAGCAGCCAAGATTGGGCGGGGGCCAACCTGCTAGGCTACACCTTC	CASSQDWAGANLLGYTF
TRBV5-1	TRBJ1-6	NA	NA	TGCGCCAGCAGCTTGGAGGGAATTCATAATTCACCCCTCCACTTT	CASSLEGIHNSPLHF
TRBV11-1	TRBJ2-1	TRBD2	NA	TGTGCCAGCAGGTTGACTAGCGGGAGATATAGTGGTGAGCAGTTCTTC	CASRLTSGRYSGEQFF